The 8 T cell receptor beta chains reported below all come from one sample, sequenced in a study of cytomegalovirus exposure and HLA in healthy donors. The PCR had 60 Vbeta and 13 Jbeta primers. The repertoire was sequenced with immunoSEQ multiplex PCR; TCRdb's copy has only in-frame clones and lacks some. The sample includes some 160,000 clones, 86% of them seen just once. Specimen: PBMCs. These receptors came from a woman between 18 and 29 years old in good health and CMV-seronegative.

CDR3 residues: CASSQDRGEVEQYF. For the CDR3, the DNA is TGTGCCAGCAGCCAAGACAGGGGAGAGGTCGAGCAGTACTTC. The chain has TRBV4-2 and TRBJ2-7, with D perhaps matching TRBD1 (6 bases). Between the trimmed V and J ends, which lost 0 bases and 6 bases, there was a span of 12 bases. The germline V gene encodes CDR1 LGHNA and CDR2 YNFKEQ. CDR3 size: 14 residues.

The chain links TRBV18 to TRBJ2-6; D may be TRBD1 (6 bases). The V gene lost 3 bases and the J gene lost 0 bases, with 18 bases spanning the gap. The germline gives CDR1 KGHSH, CDR2 LQKENI. This CDR3 comprises 19 residues. The CDR3, as DNA: TGTGCCAGCTCACCTCTTCTGGTGTCAGGGGCCTCTGGGGCCAACGTCCTGACTTTC. It specifies CASSPLLVSGASGANVLTF.

The chain links TRBV5-4 to TRBJ2-7, with unresolved D. This CDR3 is built from 12 residues. Germline values: CDR1 SGHNT, CDR2 YYREEE (reference sequence). The V end was cut by 0 bases, the J end by 6 bases, with 7 bases between. The CDR3 DNA follows: TGTGCCAGCAGCTTGGGTTCGAGCGAGCAGTACTTC. It encodes CASSLGSSEQYF.

Comments on this clone: Other DNA sequences in this specimen translate into the identical CDR3. The chain joins TRBV20-1 to TRBJ1-2, with D possibly TRBD1 on 6 matching bases. Trimming removed 3 bases at V and 4 bases at J, with 6 bases between. CDR1 is DFQATT, CDR2 SNEGSKA, per germline (reference sequence). This CDR3 is built from 11 residues. DNA for the CDR3: TGCAGTGCTAGGGACAGCTATGGCTACACCTTC. Its translation is CSARDSYGYTF.

This clone was seen a single time. This chain links TRBV11-2 with TRBJ1-5; the D is unclear. The CDR3 covers 13 residues. Germline-derived CDR1 and CDR2 are SGHAT and FQNNGV. Trimming took 1 base from V and 5 from J, leaving 6 bases between them. The CDR3 here is CASSLVGDQPQHF. In DNA, the CDR3 is TGTGCCAGCAGCTTAGTCGGAGATCAGCCCCAGCATTTT.

This clone is a singleton in its sample. The V call is TRBV6-5, the J call TRBJ2-7, with 10 bases that match TRBD2. This CDR3 has 15 residues. CDR1 is MNHEY, CDR2 SVGAGI, per germline. V shed 6 bases and J 3 bases; nucleotides not matched to a gene: 8. The DNA for the CDR3 is TGTGCCAGCAGCCCCGTGCTAGCGGGGGACTACGAGCAGTACTTC. As protein: CASSPVLAGDYEQYF.

The CDR3 loop is CASSFRGEQFF. The CDR3 DNA is TGTGCCAGCAGCTTCAGGGGTGAGCAGTTCTTC. The chain combines TRBV7-8 with TRBJ2-1; a possible D gene is TRBD1 (6 bases). Germline V gene data show CDR1 as SGHVS and CDR2 as FQNEAQ. This CDR3 comprises 11 residues. V shed 3 bases and J shed 9 bases, with 6 bases lying between them.

This chain's CDR3 is CASSLVRGVRKLFF. DNA of the CDR3: TGTGCCAGCAGCTTAGTTCGGGGGGTACGGAAACTGTTTTTT. The V call is TRBV11-2, the J call TRBJ1-4, with D possibly TRBD1 on 5 matching bases. This CDR3 is built from 14 residues. Germline CDR1 is SGHAT and CDR2 is FQNNGV. V lost 1 base and J lost 11, with 14 bases in between.